This T cell receptor (beta chain) was identified during a study of post-analysis software for immune sequencing data. Regarding the study as a whole: Comparison with controls showed significantly lower normalized Chao1 diversity in multiple sclerosis patients. The study found TRBV5-6, TRBV5-1 and TRBV20-1 among five or six TRBV segments more frequent in patients than controls.

Presence of unique molecular identifiers characterized the TCR beta cDNA libraries. cDNA molecules numbering approximately 500,000 came from approximately 1 to 10 million T cells. Each CDR3 protein is one row after TCRdb ran MiXCR on the PCR reads. The sample has roughly 410,000 distinct CDR3 sequences; 30% to 45% are singletons. The CDR3 totals 14 residues. V was clipped by 2 bases and J by 4 bases, with 11 bases between them. The germline CDR1 and CDR2 sequences are MNHNS and SASEGT. As to this clonotype: What it binds is not known.

This sequence joins TRBV6-1 and TRBJ1-2; D possibly corresponds to TRBD1 (5 bases). The receptor's source is a girl aged 10-17 years with multiple sclerosis. Sequenced input: blood. The CDR3 sequence: CASSESRGSYGYTF. The CDR3 bases are TGTGCCAGCAGTGAAAGTAGGGGAAGCTATGGCTACACCTTC.